What follows are 13 T cell receptor beta chains derived from one specimen sequenced in a study of response to subunit inactivated influenza vaccine. MiXCR was run by TCRdb on the RT-PCR reads, yielding one entry per CDR3 protein. The table lists about 540,000 distinct CDR3 sequences, 14% of them singletons. Sequenced here: PBMCs from blood, sampled about 13 days after vaccination. These receptors all come from a man between 50 and 59 years old who received an inactivated influenza vaccine.

This clonotype occurred a few times. The chain combines TRBV3-1 with TRBJ2-3, with 7 bases fitting TRBD2. The CDR3 length is 18 residues. After removal of 0 bases from V and 0 bases from J, the junction contained 9 bases not matched to a gene. In germline, CDR1 is LGHDT, CDR2 YNNKEL (reference sequence). The CDR3 protein is CASSQDYGPSGSTDTQYF. In nucleotides, the CDR3 is TGTGCCAGCAGCCAAGATTATGGTCCTAGCGGAAGCACAGATACGCAGTATTTT.

This chain connects TRBV20-1 to TRBJ1-2; 7 positions agree with TRBD1. Germline assignment: CDR1 DFQATT and CDR2 SNEGSKA (reference sequence). The CDR3 loop spans 13 amino acids. The V gene end was trimmed by 6 bases and the J gene end by 8 bases; junction bases not matched to a gene: 12. In nucleotides, the CDR3 is TGCAGTGCCCAGAACGGCAGGGGGGTAGGCTACACCTTC. This translates into CSAQNGRGVGYTF.

The sample holds a few counts of this clonotype. V gene TRBV5-1 combines with J gene TRBJ2-5, with 7 nucleotides matching TRBD1. The length of the CDR3 is 16 residues. Germline V lookup: CDR1 SGHRS, CDR2 YFSETQ. Trimming took 1 base from V and 1 from J; bases not matched to a gene: 7. The CDR3 region has the DNA TGCGCCAGCAGCTTGAGGGGGCGAGGGCGCCAAGAGACCCAGTACTTC. It specifies CASSLRGRGRQETQYF.

The rearrangement links TRBV7-9 to TRBJ2-5, with D possibly being TRBD2 (6 bases). Germline V lookup: CDR1 SEHNR, CDR2 FQNEAQ (reference sequence). The CDR3 consists of 17 residues. Trimming cost V 1 base and J 1 base, with 16 bases left between them. DNA of the CDR3: TGTGCCAGCAGCTTAGGACGGGACTCGCCTGCCCAAGAGACCCAGTACTTC. It specifies CASSLGRDSPAQETQYF.

As for this clonotype: The junction shows a germline mismatch at one end, possibly a read error. This chain uses TRBV7-7 with TRBJ2-1; 8 bases fit TRBD1. The CDR3 consists of 14 residues. Germline loops: CDR1 SSHAT, CDR2 FNYEAQ (reference sequence). CDR3 in DNA: TGTGCTAGCAGCGACAAGACAGGGGTCAATGAGCAGTTCTTC. Its protein product is CASSDKTGVNEQFF.

In this sample, this clonotype turned up many times. The chain recombines TRBV6-2 or TRBV6-3 with TRBJ2-7, with a tentative D call TRBD1 (5 bases). Germline assignment: CDR1 MNHEY and CDR2 SVGEGT. V lost 2 bases, J lost 6 bases, and 17 bases lay in between. The CDR3 spans 15 residues. The CDR3 here is CASSYTLGWGSEQYF. In DNA, the CDR3 is TGTGCCAGCAGTTACACCCTGGGATGGGGCTCCGAGCAGTACTTC.

This clonotype appeared a few times. This sequence joins TRBV6-4 and TRBJ2-1, with 10 bases identical to TRBD1. The junction had 6 bases not matched to a gene; V was cut back by 5 bases and J by 8 bases. The V gene's germline CDR1 is MRHNA and CDR2 SNTAGT. The length of the CDR3 is 14 residues. CDR3 sequence: CASSRGQGVDEQFF. CDR3 DNA: TGTGCCAGCAGTAGAGGACAGGGGGTCGATGAGCAGTTCTTC.

The chain uses TRBV10-3 and TRBJ2-7; 8 positions match TRBD2. The germline CDR1 and CDR2 sequences are ENHRY and SYGVKD. Unmatched junction bases numbered 9, after V lost 1 base and J lost 4 bases. This CDR3 region has 16 residues. The CDR3 bases are TGTGCCATCAGTGAGTGGGTCGGGAGGGCAGGTTACGAGCAGTACTTC. Translated: CAISEWVGRAGYEQYF.

This clonotype was counted at least ten times. The chain joins TRBV5-1 to TRBJ2-5, with D perhaps being TRBD1 or TRBD2 (6 bases each). The germline gives CDR1 SGHRS, CDR2 YFSETQ. The CDR3 length is 15 residues. With 0 bases removed from V and 4 bases from J, the gap between germline ends came to 13 bases. CDR3 nucleotides: TGCGCCAGCAGCTTGGGCCAGGGGCGGGGAGAGACCCAGTACTTC. Its translation is CASSLGQGRGETQYF.

The gene calls are TRBV5-1 and TRBJ2-2; 11 nucleotides agree with TRBD2. Unmatched junction bases numbered 3, after V lost 3 bases and J lost 8 bases. CDR1 and CDR2 from the germline V gene are SGHRS and YFSETQ. The CDR3 totals 14 residues. CDR3 amino acids: CASSWGTSGGELFF. The CDR3 nucleotides are TGCGCCAGCAGCTGGGGGACTAGCGGTGGGGAGCTGTTTTTT.

The J gene is TRBJ2-1, the V gene TRBV7-8, with 9 bases identical to TRBD2. J lost 6 bases, V lost 5 bases, and 14 bases had no gene match. This CDR3 is 17 amino acids long. Looked up from germline, CDR1 is SGHVS and CDR2 is FQNEAQ. The CDR3 loop is CASSPPMGGRAVNEQFF. The CDR3, as DNA: TGTGCCAGCAGCCCACCTATGGGCGGGAGGGCCGTCAATGAGCAGTTCTTC.

At least ten counts were recorded for this clonotype. This chain connects TRBV5-1 to TRBJ2-3, with 10 bases aligning to TRBD1. V was pared by 4 bases and J by 4 bases, with 6 bases of the junction left unmatched. From germline, CDR1 is SGHRS and CDR2 YFSETQ. The CDR3 totals 15 residues. Here the CDR3 reads CASSPGTGEADTQYF. The CDR3 DNA follows: TGCGCCAGCAGCCCCGGGACAGGGGAGGCAGATACGCAGTATTTT.

The chain joins TRBV28 to TRBJ2-1; D possibly corresponds to TRBD2 (6 bases). The CDR3 contains 14 residues. Trimming pared 3 bases from V and 5 bases from J, leaving 11 bases between. The germline CDR1 and CDR2 sequences are MDHEN and SYDVKM. CDR3 in DNA: TGTGCCAGCAGTTTGGCTAGCGCCAACAATGAGCAGTTCTTC. It is translated as CASSLASANNEQFF.